These 21 T cell receptor beta chains originate from one sample sequenced in a study of blood T cell repertoires in COVID-19 (dated by TCRdb to about 2020). The library was built by means of the immunoSEQ multiplex PCR assay. Sourced from immuneACCESS, this table was stored by TCRdb with only in-frame sequences that have V and J called. A share of the clones is absent; for the studies checked, an unresolved V gene accounts for under half, and the remainder has no known explanation. The sample records about 300,000 clones, roughly nine tenths of which are singletons. In total, the top ten clones hold over 2% of the sample. Sequenced sample: PBMCs or T cells enriched from blood (not recorded which). The receptors originated from a woman between 18 and 30 years old who had recovered from COVID-19.

This rearrangement joins TRBV9 to TRBJ2-1, with 9 bases that match TRBD2. Looked up from germline, CDR1 is SGDLS and CDR2 is YYNGEE. The CDR3 spans 13 residues. V was clipped by 2 bases and J by 9 bases; unmatched bases: 3. The CDR3 here is CASSVRAGGEQFF. CDR3 DNA sequence: TGTGCCAGCAGCGTGAGAGCGGGGGGTGAGCAGTTCTTC.

V and J are TRBV7-9 and TRBJ1-3; no clear D. The V gene's germline CDR1 is SEHNR and CDR2 FQNEAQ (reference sequence). Trimming removed 8 bases at V and 0 bases at J, with 8 bases between. CDR3 length: 13 amino acids. The CDR3 DNA reads TGTGCCAGCTACCGGAGCTCTGGAAACACCATATATTTT. Translation gives CASYRSSGNTIYF.

This chain connects TRBV6-6 to TRBJ2-1; the match to TRBD1 covers 7 bases. The germline CDR1 and CDR2 sequences are MNHNY and SVGAGI (reference sequence). J lost 4 bases, V lost 2 bases, and 5 bases had no gene match. The CDR3 totals 15 residues. The CDR3 here is CASSYEGGGYNEQFF. The CDR3 nucleotides are TGTGCCAGCAGTTACGAAGGGGGCGGGTACAATGAGCAGTTCTTC.

The J gene is TRBJ2-4, the V gene TRBV6-5, with D possibly matching TRBD1 (6 bases). Trimming stripped 4 bases from V and 0 bases from J, with 13 bases between. The CDR3 loop spans 16 amino acids. Germline lookup yields CDR1 MNHEY and CDR2 SVGAGI. The CDR3 reads CASSFTGTLAKNIQYF. DNA for the CDR3: TGTGCCAGCAGTTTTACAGGGACCTTAGCCAAAAACATTCAGTACTTC.

This sequence joins TRBV3-1 (or the pseudogene TRBV3-2) and TRBJ2-5, with TRBD2 identical over 7 bases. From germline, CDR1 is LGHDT and CDR2 YNNKEL (reference sequence). There are 18 residues in the CDR3. Trimming at V came to 0 bases and at J to 1 base, leaving 11 bases not matched to a gene. The CDR3 region is CASSQDKLGGNIQETQYF. The CDR3 DNA is TGTGCCAGCAGCCAAGATAAGCTGGGAGGGAACATCCAAGAGACCCAGTACTTC.

A few counts support this clone. The chain recombines TRBV19 with TRBJ1-5, with D unresolved. The CDR3 totals 14 residues. Trimming shortened V by 5 bases and J by 11 bases, and 19 bases separated the two germline ends. From germline, CDR1 is LNHDA and CDR2 SQIVND (reference sequence). The CDR3 protein is CASSSNYIPVSQHF. Here the CDR3 DNA reads TGTGCCAGTAGTTCTAATTATATCCCGGTGTCCCAGCATTTT.

V is TRBV7-2 and J is TRBJ2-7; 8 nucleotides align to TRBD2. The germline CDR1 and CDR2 sequences are SGHTA and FQGNSA. The CDR3 runs to 16 residues. J gave up 2 bases and V 6 bases, and 12 bases lay outside the gene matches. CDR3 region: CASRLLLAAGTYEQYF. The DNA for the CDR3 is TGTGCCAGCAGACTTTTACTAGCGGCGGGCACCTACGAGCAGTACTTC. Using reference TRBV7-2 and TRBJ2-7 for the parts outside the CDR3, the full variable domain is GAGVSQSPSNKVTEKGKDVELRCDPISGHTALYWYRQSLGQGLEFLIYFQGNSAPDKSGLPSDRFSAERTGGSVSTLTIQRTQQEDSAVYLCASRLLLAAGTYEQYFGPGTRLTVT.

In this sample, this clone turned up once. J is TRBJ1-1 and V is TRBV27; D unresolved. Germline V gene lookup returns CDR1 MNHEY and CDR2 SMNVEV (reference sequence). The CDR3 is 13 amino acids. Trimming left V 3 bases short and J 11 bases short, with 16 bases between. The CDR3 loop is CASSLGLRLTAFF. DNA of the CDR3: TGTGCCAGCAGTTTGGGCCTCCGGCTGACGGCTTTCTTT.

The rearrangement uses TRBV19 and TRBJ2-6, with D possibly matching TRBD2 (5 bases). The CDR3 has 16 residues. The V end was cut by 5 bases, the J end by 4 bases, with 15 bases between. From germline, CDR1 is LNHDA and CDR2 SQIVND (reference sequence). The CDR3 nucleotides are TGTGCCAGTAGTCTGGACTCCACGCTCGGGGCCAACGTCCTGACTTTC. It translates to CASSLDSTLGANVLTF.

J is TRBJ1-2 and V is TRBV12-3 or TRBV12-4; 7 positions agree with TRBD1. Germline trimming cut 10 bases from V and 8 bases from J; bases unmatched to any gene: 7. This CDR3 is built from 11 residues. This CDR3 reads CAIRQGGGYTF. CDR3 sequence (DNA): TGTGCCATCAGACAGGGCGGAGGCTACACCTTC.

This chain connects TRBV11-3 to TRBJ1-4, with D uncertain. V lost 5 bases and J 2 bases, leaving 15 bases between the germline ends. The length of the CDR3 is 16 residues. Germline CDR1 reads SGHNT; CDR2 reads YENEEA. The CDR3 coding sequence is TGTGCCAGCAGCCCGGGAGGAGGTTGGACTAATGAAAAACTGTTTTTT. It yields the protein CASSPGGGWTNEKLFF.

This clone has only one observation. CDR3 DNA sequence: TGTGCCAGCAGTCCTCTCCCGGGACAGGGTACCTACGAGCAGTACTTC. This encodes CASSPLPGQGTYEQYF. The chain joins TRBV28 to TRBJ2-7; 9 nucleotides match TRBD1. V shed 5 bases, J shed 2 bases, and the junction held 10 bases outside the gene matches. This CDR3 comprises 16 residues. The germline gives CDR1 MDHEN, CDR2 SYDVKM.

The chain uses TRBV3-1 (or the pseudogene TRBV3-2) and TRBJ2-5; D gene ambiguous. CDR1 is LGHDT, CDR2 YNNKEL, per germline (reference sequence). With 0 bases removed from V and 5 bases from J, the gap between germline ends came to 4 bases. This CDR3 contains 12 residues. CDR3 region: CASSQEAETQYF. In DNA form, the CDR3 reads TGTGCCAGCAGCCAAGAGGCTGAGACCCAGTACTTC.

V and J are TRBV9 and TRBJ2-7; 11 bases match TRBD2. V was pared by 0 bases and J by 3 bases, with 5 bases of the junction left unmatched. Germline values: CDR1 SGDLS, CDR2 YYNGEE. The CDR3 has 16 residues. CDR3 protein: CASSVDPSGGFYEQYF. The CDR3 DNA sequence: TGTGCCAGCAGCGTAGATCCTAGCGGGGGGTTCTACGAGCAGTACTTC.

The chain couples TRBV4-2 to TRBJ1-3; 9 bases are shared with TRBD1. The CDR3 contains 12 residues. The V gene end was trimmed by 1 base and the J gene end by 15 bases; junction bases not matched to a gene: 4. Germline V gives CDR1 LGHNA, CDR2 YNFKEQ. CDR3 loop: CASSQGWDRAYF. As DNA, the CDR3 is TGTGCCAGCAGCCAAGGGTGGGACAGGGCATATTTT.

This clone was seen once. The rearrangement joins TRBV28 to TRBJ2-2; TRBD2 matches 7 bases. The CDR3 runs to 17 residues. Germline V gene sequence: CDR1 MDHEN, CDR2 SYDVKM. V gave up 4 bases and J gave up 7 bases; unmatched junction bases: 15. This chain's CDR3 is CASSSGGGGSIVGELFF. The CDR3 DNA is TGTGCCAGCAGTTCTGGGGGTGGCGGGAGTATCGTCGGGGAGCTGTTTTTT. Based on the CDR3 plus reference TRBV28 and TRBJ2-2, the full variable domain is DVKVTQSSRYLVKRTGEKVFLECVQDMDHENMFWYRQDPGLGLRLIYFSYDVKMKEKGDIPEGYSVSREKKERFSLILESASTNQTSMYLCASSSGGGGSIVGELFFGEGSRLTVL.

The V call is TRBV18, the J call TRBJ1-4; D perhaps matches TRBD1 (5 bases). The CDR3 has 15 amino acids. CDR1 is KGHSH, CDR2 LQKENI, per germline. V dropped 6 bases and J dropped 0 bases, with 11 bases sitting between them. CDR3 bases: TGTGCCAGCTCGTCCCCAGGGTCAACTAATGAAAAACTGTTTTTT. It yields the protein CASSSPGSTNEKLFF.

The genes are TRBV9 and TRBJ2-1; 7 positions agree with TRBD1. V shed 0 bases and J 6 bases; nucleotides not matched to a gene: 6. CDR1 is SGDLS, CDR2 YYNGEE, per germline. This CDR3 has 15 residues. The CDR3 spells CASSVGGRGSNEQFF. CDR3 in DNA: TGTGCCAGCAGCGTAGGAGGCAGGGGGAGCAATGAGCAGTTCTTC.

CDR3 sequence: CASSQNTLGREAFF. CDR3 DNA sequence: TGTGCCAGCAGCCAAAACACCCTTGGGCGTGAAGCTTTCTTT. The V gene is TRBV14, the J gene TRBJ1-1; D uncertain. Germline CDR1 reads SGHDN; CDR2 reads FVKESK. This CDR3 spans 14 amino acids. The V gene lost 2 bases and the J gene lost 7 bases, with 14 bases spanning the gap. Full variable domain (outside the CDR3, taken from reference TRBV14 and TRBJ1-1): EAGVTQFPSHSVIEKGQTVTLRCDPISGHDNLYWYRRVMGKEIKFLLHFVKESKQDESGMPNNRFLAERTGGTYSTLKVQPAELEDSGVYFCASSQNTLGREAFFGQGTRLTVV.

This chain joins TRBV28 and TRBJ2-5, with D perhaps TRBD1 (5 bases). Germline V CDR1 and CDR2: MDHEN, SYDVKM. CDR3 length: 16 amino acids. Trimming stripped 4 bases from V and 2 bases from J, with 17 bases between. The CDR3 DNA reads as TGTGCCAGCAGTTCATCTACAGACGACAGACAAGAGACCCAGTACTTC. This gives the protein CASSSSTDDRQETQYF.

To note about this clone: Distinct nucleotide sequences in the sample also encode this CDR3. The chain links TRBV9 to TRBJ2-7; weak D call: TRBD2 (5 bases). Germline assignment: CDR1 SGDLS and CDR2 YYNGEE. With 0 bases removed from V and 0 bases from J, the gap between germline ends came to 7 bases. The CDR3 spans 14 residues. The CDR3 region is CASSVGGSSYEQYF. The DNA for the CDR3 is TGTGCCAGCAGCGTAGGAGGGAGCTCCTACGAGCAGTACTTC.